The 19 T cell receptor beta chains in this list originate from one sample, sequenced in a study of T cell repertoires in cytomegalovirus infection. A single record per CDR3 protein comes from TCRdb applying MiXCR to the reads. This sample has 400,000 to 600,000 distinct CDR3 sequences, with 40% to 50% found just once. No antigens are known for them. Here the sequenced sample was cultured PBMCs, taken from culture after CMV antigen stimulation. The receptors here all came from a human donor in good health (CMV status not recorded). Some clones in this sample may be carry-over from other donors' samples.

The J gene is TRBJ2-7, the V gene TRBV6-1; D is perhaps TRBD2 (5 bases). V lost 5 bases and J lost 3, with 11 bases in between. This CDR3 region has 13 residues. Germline assignment: CDR1 MNHNS and CDR2 SASEGT. For the CDR3, the DNA is TGTGCCAGCAGTAAAACGGGGATCTACGAGCAGTACTTC. This codes for CASSKTGIYEQYF.

This clonotype was counted ten times or more. The J gene is TRBJ2-3, the V gene TRBV7-2, with 11 bases that match TRBD2. The V gene's germline CDR1 is SGHTA and CDR2 FQGNSA. After removal of 5 bases from V and 3 bases from J, the junction contained 4 bases not matched to a gene. The CDR3 spans 15 residues. Here the CDR3 reads CASSPRTSGTDTQYF. CDR3 DNA sequence: TGTGCCAGCAGCCCGCGGACTAGCGGGACAGATACGCAGTATTTT. Filled out from reference TRBV7-2 and TRBJ2-3, the complete variable domain reads GAGVSQSPSNKVTEKGKDVELRCDPISGHTALYWYRQSLGQGLEFLIYFQGNSAPDKSGLPSDRFSAERTGGSVSTLTIQRTQQEDSAVYLCASSPRTSGTDTQYFGPGTRLTVL.

The chain couples TRBV6-1 to TRBJ1-3, with D possibly TRBD1 on 5 matching bases. From germline, CDR1 is MNHNS and CDR2 SASEGT. Trimming took 4 bases from V and 1 from J, leaving 8 bases between them. The CDR3 covers 14 residues. The CDR3 region is CASSVGQSGNTIYF. The CDR3 DNA reads TGTGCCAGCAGTGTGGGGCAGTCTGGAAACACCATATATTTT.

J is TRBJ2-2 and V is TRBV7-9; D is undetermined. V was pared by 7 bases and J by 6 bases, with 12 bases between. Germline V CDR1 and CDR2: SEHNR, FQNEAQ (reference sequence). The CDR3 is 13 residues long. CDR3 DNA sequence: TGTGCCAGCACCCCCAGTTCTGCCGGGGAGCTGTTTTTT. Translated, it gives CASTPSSAGELFF.

The sample holds a few counts of this clonotype. This chain connects TRBV4-1 to TRBJ2-1; 8 bases are a match to TRBD2. CDR3 size: 17 residues. The ends lost 4 bases at V and 6 bases at J; junction bases unmatched: 14. The germline CDR1 and CDR2 sequences are MGHRA and YSYEKL. CDR3 amino acids: CASSPGGARGRSNEQFF. CDR3 bases: TGCGCCAGCAGCCCGGGGGGGGCTAGAGGACGGTCCAATGAGCAGTTCTTC.

This clonotype was observed at least ten times. The chain employs TRBV7-2 and TRBJ2-5; the match to TRBD2 covers 11 bases. Germline V gene data show CDR1 as SGHTA and CDR2 as FQGNSA. Trimming at V came to 5 bases and at J to 5 bases, leaving 19 bases not matched to a gene. The CDR3 has 19 amino acids. The CDR3: CASSHRPPVLAGARETQYF. Here the CDR3 DNA reads TGTGCCAGCAGCCACCGACCCCCCGTACTAGCGGGGGCAAGGGAGACCCAGTACTTC.

This clonotype was detected only a few times. The chain couples TRBV6-1 to TRBJ2-7; 7 nucleotides align to TRBD1. V gave up 6 bases and J gave up 6 bases; unmatched junction bases: 26. The CDR3 length is 19 residues. Germline values: CDR1 MNHNS, CDR2 SASEGT. CDR3 protein: CASSPRGQTNLPTSFEQYF. The CDR3 DNA sequence: TGTGCCAGCAGCCCAAGGGGACAGACGAACCTCCCTACGAGTTTCGAGCAGTACTTC.

A few counts support this clonotype. CDR3 sequence reads: CASSESTVYEQYF. In DNA form, the CDR3 reads TGTGCCAGCAGTGAATCAACGGTCTACGAGCAGTACTTC. The chain uses TRBV6-1 and TRBJ2-7; D call uncertain. This CDR3 is 13 amino acids long. Germline lookup yields CDR1 MNHNS and CDR2 SASEGT. The V gene lost 2 bases and the J gene lost 3 bases, with 8 bases spanning the gap.

This clonotype was seen a few times. This CDR3 is CASSISPESRDRTTLRGYEQYF. The CDR3 DNA sequence: TGTGCCAGCAGCATATCCCCAGAATCCCGGGACAGGACCACCCTGCGCGGCTACGAGCAGTACTTC. This chain connects TRBV11-2 to TRBJ2-7, with TRBD1 identical over 8 bases. With 5 bases clipped from V and 3 bases from J, the junction kept 30 bases outside the gene matches. The V gene's germline CDR1 is SGHAT and CDR2 FQNNGV. The CDR3 is 22 residues long.

The V call is TRBV5-4, the J call TRBJ2-1, with a possible D match to TRBD2 (5 bases). V gave up 0 bases and J gave up 2 bases, with 12 bases separating them. Germline V gene data show CDR1 as SGHNT and CDR2 as YYREEE (reference sequence). CDR3 length: 16 residues. Written as DNA, the CDR3 is TGTGCCAGCAGCTTGGTCGGGCGGGTCCCCTACAATGAGCAGTTCTTC. Encoded protein: CASSLVGRVPYNEQFF. The full variable domain, with the rest looked up from reference TRBV5-4 and TRBJ2-1, is ETGVTQSPTHLIKTRGQQVTLRCSSQSGHNTVSWYQQALGQGPQFIFQYYREEENGRGNFPPRFSGLQFPNYSSELNVNALELDDSALYLCASSLVGRVPYNEQFFGPGTRLTVL.

This clonotype was seen a few times. The chain couples TRBV2 to TRBJ1-3; no clear D gene. Trimming took off 0 bases at V and 8 bases at J, with 8 bases between the two ends. The CDR3 is made up of 13 amino acids. Germline values: CDR1 SNHLY, CDR2 FYNNEI. The CDR3 loop reads CASSEAPPDTIYF. The CDR3 DNA follows: TGTGCCAGCAGTGAAGCGCCGCCGGACACCATATATTTT.

This clonotype was detected only once. The chain carries TRBV5-8 and TRBJ1-6; weak D call: TRBD1 (5 bases). From germline, CDR1 is SGHTS and CDR2 YDEGEE. The V gene lost 4 bases and the J gene lost 8 bases, with 19 bases spanning the gap. The CDR3 is 16 residues long. CDR3 loop: CASSSPGRAMDSPLHF. The CDR3 DNA reads as TGTGCCAGCAGCAGCCCAGGGAGGGCAATGGATTCACCCCTCCACTTT.

V gene TRBV7-9 combines with J gene TRBJ2-5, with a possible D match to TRBD2 (5 bases). Deletions cut 2 bases from V and 5 bases from J, with 9 bases between. The germline gives CDR1 SEHNR, CDR2 FQNEAQ (reference sequence). The CDR3 runs to 13 residues. The CDR3 coding sequence is TGTGCCAGCAGCTTAACTAGTTGGGAGACCCAGTACTTC. This translates into CASSLTSWETQYF.

The sample holds a few counts of this clonotype. The gene calls are TRBV12-3 or TRBV12-4 and TRBJ1-6, with a tentative D call TRBD1 (6 bases). The CDR3 runs to 13 residues. The germline V and J ends were trimmed by 5 bases and 10 bases, with 12 bases remaining between them. CDR3 protein: CASSRDIYSPLHF. CDR3 DNA sequence: TGTGCCAGCAGTCGGGACATTTACTCACCCCTCCACTTT.

This clonotype has a handful of counts. This sequence joins TRBV7-6 and TRBJ2-3, with 12 bases aligning to TRBD2. Per germline, CDR1 SGHVS and CDR2 FNYEAQ. This CDR3 has 17 residues. V dropped 0 bases and J dropped 3; count of bases not matched to a gene: 4. CDR3 bases: TGTGCCAGCAGCTTAGCGCGGACTAGCGGGGTTACAGATACGCAGTATTTT. It is translated as CASSLARTSGVTDTQYF.

This rearrangement joins TRBV20-1 to TRBJ2-3, with TRBD1 identical over 8 bases. Germline V gene lookup returns CDR1 DFQATT and CDR2 SNEGSKA (reference sequence). With 1 base clipped from V and 2 bases from J, the junction kept 14 bases outside the gene matches. This CDR3 has 18 residues. The CDR3 region is CSARGTGPLVPLTDTQYF. The DNA of the CDR3 is TGCAGTGCTAGAGGGACAGGGCCCCTAGTTCCCCTCACAGATACGCAGTATTTT.

This clonotype was seen a few times. The chain carries TRBV7-2 and TRBJ1-5, with a possible D match to TRBD1 (6 bases). The V gene lost 5 bases and the J gene lost 9 bases, with 20 bases spanning the gap. The CDR3 extends over 15 amino acids. The germline CDR1 and CDR2 sequences are SGHTA and FQGNSA. The DNA of the CDR3 is TGTGCCAGCAGCCGACAGGTGGGGGGAAGGGGGCCCCAGCATTTT. Residues: CASSRQVGGRGPQHF.

This chain uses TRBV11-2 with TRBJ2-5; D is unclear. This CDR3 is 13 amino acids long. The V end was cut by 1 base, the J end by 7 bases, with 10 bases between. CDR1 and CDR2 from the germline V gene are SGHAT and FQNNGV. The DNA of the CDR3 is TGTGCCAGCAGCTTAGCTGATTGGGCGACCCAGTACTTC. Residues: CASSLADWATQYF. Full variable domain (rest looked up from reference TRBV11-2 and TRBJ2-5): EAGVAQSPRYKIIEKRQSVAFWCNPISGHATLYWYQQILGQGPKLLIQFQNNGVVDDSQLPKDRFSAERLKGVDSTLKIQPAKLEDSAVYLCASSLADWATQYFGPGTRLLVL.

The chain employs TRBV7-6 and TRBJ2-3; TRBD1 is a possible D gene (5 bases). V lost 0 bases and J 3 bases, leaving 10 bases between the germline ends. CDR3 size: 15 residues. Per germline, CDR1 SGHVS and CDR2 FNYEAQ. The CDR3 DNA sequence: TGTGCCAGCAGCTTAGCCGATGGGGCGACAGATACGCAGTATTTT. It codes for CASSLADGATDTQYF.